This T cell receptor (beta chain) was sequenced in a study of patients with pleural tuberculosis. There are many counts of this clonotype. TCRdb itself ran the reads through MiXCR, one entry per CDR3 protein. Of some 29,000 distinct CDR3 sequences in the sample, about 18% are singletons; the top ten hold under 4%. The CDR3 spans 15 residues. Germline values: CDR1 MGHRA, CDR2 YSYEKL. The ends lost 4 bases at V and 4 bases at J; junction bases unmatched: 2. Specimen: peripheral blood. The chain recombines TRBV4-1 with TRBJ2-5, with 14 positions matching TRBD2. The source is a human donor with pleural tuberculosis. The CDR3 nucleotides read TGCGCCAGCAGCCGGGGGACTAGCGGGAGAGAGACCCAGTACTTC. As protein: CASSRGTSGRETQYF.